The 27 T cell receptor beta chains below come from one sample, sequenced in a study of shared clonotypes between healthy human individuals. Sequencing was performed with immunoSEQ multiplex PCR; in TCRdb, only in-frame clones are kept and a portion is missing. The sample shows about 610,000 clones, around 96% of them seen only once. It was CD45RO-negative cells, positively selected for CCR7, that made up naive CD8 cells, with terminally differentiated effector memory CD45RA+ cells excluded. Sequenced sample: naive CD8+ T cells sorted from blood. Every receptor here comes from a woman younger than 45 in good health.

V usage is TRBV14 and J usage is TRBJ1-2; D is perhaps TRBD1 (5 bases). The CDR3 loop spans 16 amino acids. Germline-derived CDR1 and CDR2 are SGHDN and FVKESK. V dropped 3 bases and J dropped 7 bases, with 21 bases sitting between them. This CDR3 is CASSQGLWSGGSGYTF. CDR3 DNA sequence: TGTGCCAGCAGCCAGGGGCTCTGGTCGGGTGGCTCTGGCTACACCTTC.

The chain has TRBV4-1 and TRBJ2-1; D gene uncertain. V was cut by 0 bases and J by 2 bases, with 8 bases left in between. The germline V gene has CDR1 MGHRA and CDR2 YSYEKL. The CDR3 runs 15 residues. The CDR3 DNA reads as TGCGCCAGCAGCCAAGACGAGATTACCTACAATGAGCAGTTCTTC. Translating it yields CASSQDEITYNEQFF.

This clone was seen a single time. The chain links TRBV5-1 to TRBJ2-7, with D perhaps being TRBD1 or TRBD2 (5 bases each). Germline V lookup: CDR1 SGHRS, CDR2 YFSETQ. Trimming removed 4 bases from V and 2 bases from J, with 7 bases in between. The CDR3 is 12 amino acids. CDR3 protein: CASSGDAYEQYF. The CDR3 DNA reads TGCGCCAGCAGCGGGGACGCCTACGAGCAGTACTTC.

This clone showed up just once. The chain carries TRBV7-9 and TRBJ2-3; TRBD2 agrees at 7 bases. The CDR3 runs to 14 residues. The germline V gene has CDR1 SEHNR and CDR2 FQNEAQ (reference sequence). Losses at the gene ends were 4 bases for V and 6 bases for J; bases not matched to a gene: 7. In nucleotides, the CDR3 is TGTGCCAGCAGCTCCCGGACTAGTGGGGATACGCAGTATTTT. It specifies CASSSRTSGDTQYF.

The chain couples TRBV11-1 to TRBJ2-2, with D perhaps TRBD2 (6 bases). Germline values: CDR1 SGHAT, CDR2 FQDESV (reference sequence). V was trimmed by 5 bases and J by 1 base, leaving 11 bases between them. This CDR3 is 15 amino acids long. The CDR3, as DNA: TGTGCCAGCAGCACTGGGCGGGGGAACACCGGGGAGCTGTTTTTT. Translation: CASSTGRGNTGELFF.

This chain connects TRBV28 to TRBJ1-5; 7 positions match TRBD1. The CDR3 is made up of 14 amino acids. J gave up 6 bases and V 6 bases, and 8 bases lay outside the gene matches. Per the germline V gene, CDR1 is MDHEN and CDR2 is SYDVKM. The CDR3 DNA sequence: TGTGCCAGCAGCCAGACAGGGTTCAGTCAGCCCCAGCATTTT. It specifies CASSQTGFSQPQHF.

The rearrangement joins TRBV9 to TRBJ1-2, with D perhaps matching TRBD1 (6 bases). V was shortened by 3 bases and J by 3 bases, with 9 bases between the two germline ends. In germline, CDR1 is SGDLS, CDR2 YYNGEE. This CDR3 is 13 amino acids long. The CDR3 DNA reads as TGTGCCAGCAGCGGAGGGGGACACTATGGCTACACCTTC. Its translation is CASSGGGHYGYTF.

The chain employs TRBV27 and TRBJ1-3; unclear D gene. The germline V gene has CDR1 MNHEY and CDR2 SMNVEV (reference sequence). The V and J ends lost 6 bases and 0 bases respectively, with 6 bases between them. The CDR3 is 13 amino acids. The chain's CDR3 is CASRGISGNTIYF. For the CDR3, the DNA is TGTGCCAGCAGGGGTATCTCTGGAAACACCATATATTTT.

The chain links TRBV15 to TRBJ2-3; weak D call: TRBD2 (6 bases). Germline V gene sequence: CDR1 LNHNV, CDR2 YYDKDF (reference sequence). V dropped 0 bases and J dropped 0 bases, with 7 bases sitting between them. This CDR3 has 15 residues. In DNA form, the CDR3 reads TGTGCCACCAGCAGAGAGGGACTTAGCACAGATACGCAGTATTTT. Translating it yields CATSREGLSTDTQYF.

The CDR3 region has the DNA TGTGCCAGCAGTGTAGGGGGTATGAACACTGAAGCTTTCTTT. Translation: CASSVGGMNTEAFF. The rearrangement uses TRBV2 and TRBJ1-1, with D perhaps matching TRBD1 (6 bases). The V end was cut by 4 bases, the J end by 0 bases, with 9 bases between. This CDR3 region has 14 residues. In germline, CDR1 is SNHLY, CDR2 FYNNEI.

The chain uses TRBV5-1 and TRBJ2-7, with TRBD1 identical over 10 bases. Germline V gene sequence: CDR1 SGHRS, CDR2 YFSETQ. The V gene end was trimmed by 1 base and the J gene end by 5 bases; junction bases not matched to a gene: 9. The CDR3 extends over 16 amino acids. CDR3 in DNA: TGCGCCAGCAGCTTGCGATGGGACAGGGGTGTCCACGAGCAGTACTTC. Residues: CASSLRWDRGVHEQYF.

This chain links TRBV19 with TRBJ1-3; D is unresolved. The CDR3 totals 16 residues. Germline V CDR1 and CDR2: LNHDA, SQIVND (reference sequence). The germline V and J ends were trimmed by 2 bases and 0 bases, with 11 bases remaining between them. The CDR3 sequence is CASSILTPISGNTIYF. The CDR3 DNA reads TGTGCCAGTAGTATACTAACACCGATCTCTGGAAACACCATATATTTT.

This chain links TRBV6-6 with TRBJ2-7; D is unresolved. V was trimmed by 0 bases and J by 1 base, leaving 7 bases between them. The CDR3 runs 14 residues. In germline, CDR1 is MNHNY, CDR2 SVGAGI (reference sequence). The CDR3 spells CASSYSGLSYEQYF. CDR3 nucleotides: TGTGCCAGCAGTTACTCTGGGCTTTCCTACGAGCAGTACTTC.

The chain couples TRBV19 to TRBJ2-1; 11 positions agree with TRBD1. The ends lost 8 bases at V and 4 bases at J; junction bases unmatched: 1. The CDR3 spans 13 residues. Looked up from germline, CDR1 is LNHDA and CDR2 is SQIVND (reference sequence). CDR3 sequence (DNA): TGTGCCAGTGGGGACAGGGGGTACAATGAGCAGTTCTTC. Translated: CASGDRGYNEQFF. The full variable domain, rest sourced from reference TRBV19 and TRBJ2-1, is DGGITQSPKYLFRKEGQNVTLSCEQNLNHDAMYWYRQDPGQGLRLIYYSQIVNDFQKGDIAEGYSVSREKKESFPLTVTSAQKNPTAFYLCASGDRGYNEQFFGPGTRLTVL.

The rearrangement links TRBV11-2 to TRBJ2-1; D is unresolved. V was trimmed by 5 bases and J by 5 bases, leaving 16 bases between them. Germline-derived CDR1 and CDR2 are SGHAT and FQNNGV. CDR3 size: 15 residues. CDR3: CASSLPVLADNEQFF. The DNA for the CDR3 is TGTGCCAGCAGCCTCCCCGTACTGGCTGACAATGAGCAGTTCTTC.

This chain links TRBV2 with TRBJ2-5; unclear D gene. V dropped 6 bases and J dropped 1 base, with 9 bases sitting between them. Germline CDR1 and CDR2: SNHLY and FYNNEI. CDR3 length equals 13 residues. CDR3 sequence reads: CASRETLQETQYF. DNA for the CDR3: TGTGCCAGCAGGGAGACACTCCAAGAGACCCAGTACTTC.

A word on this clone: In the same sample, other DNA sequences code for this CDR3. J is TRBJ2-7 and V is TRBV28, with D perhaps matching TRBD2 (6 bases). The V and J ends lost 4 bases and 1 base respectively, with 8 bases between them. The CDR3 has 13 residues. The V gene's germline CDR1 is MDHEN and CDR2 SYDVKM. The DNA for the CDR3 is TGTGCCAGCAGTTCGGGACTTTCCTACGAGCAGTACTTC. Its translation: CASSSGLSYEQYF.

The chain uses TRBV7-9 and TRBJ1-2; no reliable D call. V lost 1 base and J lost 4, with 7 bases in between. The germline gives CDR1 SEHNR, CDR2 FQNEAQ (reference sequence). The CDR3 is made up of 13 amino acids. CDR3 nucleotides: TGTGCCAGCAGCTTAGACGATGGCTATGGCTACACCTTC. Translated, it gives CASSLDDGYGYTF.

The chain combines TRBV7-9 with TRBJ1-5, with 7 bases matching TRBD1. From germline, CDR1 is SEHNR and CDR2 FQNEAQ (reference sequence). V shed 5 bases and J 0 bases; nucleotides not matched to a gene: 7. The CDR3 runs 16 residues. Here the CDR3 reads CASSPQQGYSNQPQHF. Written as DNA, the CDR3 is TGTGCCAGCAGCCCGCAACAGGGGTATAGCAATCAGCCCCAGCATTTT.

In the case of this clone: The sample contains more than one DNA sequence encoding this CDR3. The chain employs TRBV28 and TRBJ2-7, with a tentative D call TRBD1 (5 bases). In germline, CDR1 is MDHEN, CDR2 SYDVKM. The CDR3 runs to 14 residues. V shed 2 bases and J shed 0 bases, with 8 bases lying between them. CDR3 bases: TGTGCCAGCAGTTTACAGGGAAGCTCCTACGAGCAGTACTTC. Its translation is CASSLQGSSYEQYF.

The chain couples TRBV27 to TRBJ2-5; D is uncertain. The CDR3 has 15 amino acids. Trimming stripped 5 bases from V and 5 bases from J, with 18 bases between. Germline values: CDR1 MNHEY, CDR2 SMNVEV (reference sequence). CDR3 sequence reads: CASSPTTVGSETQYF. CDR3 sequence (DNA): TGTGCCAGCAGTCCGACCACAGTGGGTTCGGAGACCCAGTACTTC.

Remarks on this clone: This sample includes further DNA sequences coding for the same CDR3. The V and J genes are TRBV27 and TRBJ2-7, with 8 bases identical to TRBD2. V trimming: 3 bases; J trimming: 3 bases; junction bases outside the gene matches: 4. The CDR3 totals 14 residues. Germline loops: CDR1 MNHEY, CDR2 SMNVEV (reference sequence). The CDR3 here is CASSLSGRGYEQYF. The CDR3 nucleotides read TGTGCCAGCAGTTTGAGCGGGAGAGGCTACGAGCAGTACTTC.

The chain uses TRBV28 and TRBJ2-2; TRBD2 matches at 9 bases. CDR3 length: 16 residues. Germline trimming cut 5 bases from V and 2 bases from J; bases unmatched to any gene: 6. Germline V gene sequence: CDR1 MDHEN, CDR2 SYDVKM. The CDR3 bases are TGTGCCAGCAGTCCCCTAGCGGGATTAAACACCGGGGAGCTGTTTTTT. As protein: CASSPLAGLNTGELFF.

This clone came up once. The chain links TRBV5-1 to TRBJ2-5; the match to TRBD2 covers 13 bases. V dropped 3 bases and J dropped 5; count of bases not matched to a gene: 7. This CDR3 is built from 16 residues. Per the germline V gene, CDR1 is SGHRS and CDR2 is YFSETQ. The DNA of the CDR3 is TGCGCCAGCAGCTGGGGACTAGCGGGATGGGTTGAGACCCAGTACTTC. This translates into CASSWGLAGWVETQYF.

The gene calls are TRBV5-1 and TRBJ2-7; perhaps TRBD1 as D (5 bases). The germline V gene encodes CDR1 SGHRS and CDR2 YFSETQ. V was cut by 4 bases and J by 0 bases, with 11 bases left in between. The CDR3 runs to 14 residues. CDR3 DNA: TGCGCCAGCAGCGACAGACAAAACTCCTACGAGCAGTACTTC. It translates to CASSDRQNSYEQYF.

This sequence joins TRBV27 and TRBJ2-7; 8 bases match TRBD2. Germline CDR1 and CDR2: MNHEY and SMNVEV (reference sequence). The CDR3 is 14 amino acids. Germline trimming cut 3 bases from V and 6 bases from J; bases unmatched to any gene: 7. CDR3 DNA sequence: TGTGCCAGCAGTTTCGCGGGAGGTCCACTCGAGCAGTACTTC. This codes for CASSFAGGPLEQYF.

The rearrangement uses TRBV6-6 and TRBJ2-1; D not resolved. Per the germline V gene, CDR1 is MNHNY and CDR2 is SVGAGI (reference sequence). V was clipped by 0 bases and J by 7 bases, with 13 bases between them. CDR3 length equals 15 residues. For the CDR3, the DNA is TGTGCCAGCAGTTACTCGATATCTAACGGGAATGAGCAGTTCTTC. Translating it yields CASSYSISNGNEQFF.